This is a list of T cell receptor beta chains from one sample in a study of blood T cells in healthy people across ages. From the 5' RACE reads, TCRdb called clonotypes with MiXCR, one entry per CDR3 protein. The sample lists about 280,000 distinct CDR3 sequences; roughly 29% were seen once. The material sequenced was blood. The receptor set was obtained from a woman aged 70-85 years in good health. The CDR3 runs from the conserved cysteine through the conserved F or W. A D gene is named only where the DNA matches it firmly.

D gene,V gene,J gene,CDR3 protein
NA,TRBV5-5,TRBJ1-4,CASSLEGGNEKLFF
NA,TRBV9,NA,CASSVGGDHEEQFF
NA,TRBV2,TRBJ2-2,CASSDLTGELFF
NA,TRBV2,TRBJ2-7,CASSDVEGGWGNVPYEQYF
TRBD1,TRBV28,TRBJ2-5,CASESPGQGLQTQYF
NA,TRBV4-3,TRBJ2-3,CASSQVWGDTQYF
NA,TRBV15,TRBJ2-3,CATSRAGRTDTQYF
TRBD1,TRBV6-2/TRBV6-3,TRBJ2-3,CASSLSGGRGDTQYF
NA,TRBV24-1,TRBJ2-5,CATSDVQQETQYF
NA,TRBV28,TRBJ2-4,CTSSTWKKNIQYF
NA,TRBV24-1,TRBJ1-4,CATSDGMEKLFF
NA,TRBV7-2,TRBJ1-2,CASSSNYGYTF
NA,TRBV3-1,TRBJ2-3,CASSLGPRPADTQYF
TRBD1,TRBV29-1,TRBJ1-1,CSVRGLDTEAFF
NA,TRBV2,TRBJ2-1,CASSPRREAFNEQFF
TRBD1,TRBV28,TRBJ1-3,CASRETGAGSGNTIYF
NA,TRBV9,TRBJ2-6,CASSASSGANVLTF
NA,TRBV6-2/TRBV6-3,TRBJ2-7,CASGDSDEQYF
NA,TRBV20-1,TRBJ1-1,CSVDLGGMNTEAFF
NA,TRBV27,TRBJ2-5,CASSPTTVGGQETQYF
NA,TRBV11-2,TRBJ1-4,CASSHKLEKLFF
NA,TRBV7-3,TRBJ2-1,CASGGGGEQFF
TRBD2,TRBV7-3,TRBJ2-3,CASSLDGGRGADTQYF
NA,TRBV28,TRBJ2-1,CASSSAGREQFF